This T cell receptor beta chain was sequenced in a study of radiotherapy plus CTLA-4 blockade in lung cancer. Study-level findings and limits: After treatment with radiotherapy plus ipilimumab, TCR clones that came from the tumor expanded in blood. Interferon-beta, together with early blood T cell clone dynamics, reportedly best predicted response.

Sequencing was performed with immunoSEQ multiplex PCR; in TCRdb, only in-frame clones are kept and a portion is missing. The sample has roughly 120,000 clones, just under 80% seen once. Chemo-refractory metastatic non-small-cell lung cancer patients underwent focal radiation alongside CTLA-4 blockade with ipilimumab. A remark on this clone: Its antigen is unknown.

The CDR3 sequence is 14 residues long. The germline CDR1 and CDR2 sequences are MNHEY and SVGAGI. J gave up 8 bases and V 6 bases, and 10 bases lay outside the gene matches. The sample in question was peripheral blood, obtained from a patient treated with radiotherapy plus ipilimumab. The gene calls are TRBV6-5 and TRBJ2-4; 7 bases align to TRBD1. The source of this sequence is a human donor with non-small cell lung cancer who had a partial response to radiotherapy plus ipilimumab. CDR3 bases: TGTGCCAGCAGAACTGGGACAGCCTTGGACATTCAGTACTTC. Its protein is CASRTGTALDIQYF.